Below are 21 T cell receptor beta chains sequenced from a single sample in a study of memory CD4+ T cells and cytomegalovirus serostatus. The repertoire was sequenced with immunoSEQ multiplex PCR; TCRdb's copy has only in-frame clones and lacks some. The sample has approximately 88,000 clones; roughly 80% are singletons. The sort gate was single viable CD3+CD4+CD8-CD45RO+ cells for memory CD4+ T cells. Material for sequencing was memory CD4+ T cells from blood. Source of these receptors: an adult in good health and CMV-seropositive.

This clone was found a few times. As DNA, the CDR3 is TGTGCCAGCAGTCCGGGGACAGGGCGTCAAGAGACCCAGTACTTC. Translating gives CASSPGTGRQETQYF. The chain employs TRBV27 and TRBJ2-5, with 9 bases identical to TRBD1. This CDR3 is 15 amino acids long. V lost 5 bases, J lost 2 bases, and 6 bases stayed unmatched. Germline V CDR1 and CDR2: MNHEY, SMNVEV (reference sequence).

The table lists this clone with a few counts. The genes are TRBV5-1 and TRBJ2-7; D is possibly TRBD2 (6 bases). Germline V gene lookup returns CDR1 SGHRS and CDR2 YFSETQ. Trimming cost V 0 bases and J 6 bases, with 16 bases left between them. CDR3 length: 15 amino acids. The CDR3 DNA is TGCGCCAGCAGCTTGGGGGCCGGGAGTATGTCCGAGCAGTACTTC. Translation gives CASSLGAGSMSEQYF.

This clone is medium-sized (0.01 to 0.1%) within its sample. The rearrangement uses TRBV5-4 and TRBJ2-1; D is ambiguous. V was trimmed by 3 bases and J by 9 bases, leaving 19 bases between them. Germline CDR1 is SGHNT and CDR2 is YYREEE (reference sequence). CDR3 length equals 15 residues. CDR3 DNA: TGTGCCAGCAGCTCCGGTGGAGCGACCTTAGGTGAGCAGTTCTTC. Amino acids: CASSSGGATLGEQFF.

This chain links TRBV7-9 with TRBJ1-1, with TRBD1 matching 7 bases. The CDR3 is 14 amino acids. Trimming at V came to 3 bases and at J to 10 bases, leaving 11 bases not matched to a gene. CDR1 and CDR2 (germline): SEHNR, FQNEAQ (reference sequence). The CDR3 loop is CASSLGPQGERAFF. For the CDR3, the DNA is TGTGCCAGCAGCTTGGGACCGCAGGGGGAACGAGCTTTCTTT. Filled out from reference TRBV7-9 and TRBJ1-1, the complete variable domain reads DTGVSQNPRHKITKRGQNVTFRCDPISEHNRLYWYRQTLGQGPEFLTYFQNEAQLEKSRLLSDRFSAERPKGSFSTLEIQRTEQGDSAMYLCASSLGPQGERAFFGQGTRLTVV.

A word on this clone: The junction differs from germline at one of its ends, possibly a read error. The genes are TRBV7-9 and TRBJ2-1, with D possibly TRBD1 on 5 matching bases. The CDR3 contains 15 residues. The germline CDR1 and CDR2 sequences are SEHNR and FQNEAQ (reference sequence). CDR3 nucleotide sequence: TGTGCCAGCAGCTTAGAGTTTTTCCCAGGGTCCCTTTTAATCTTC. Translated: CASSLEFFPGSLLIF.

The CDR3 DNA reads as TGCGCCAGCAGCTTGTCAGGGGGCCCGTGGCCCCAGCATTTT. It is translated as CASSLSGGPWPQHF. This chain joins TRBV5-1 and TRBJ1-5; 8 nucleotides agree with TRBD1. V lost 1 base and J lost 9; bases outside the gene matches: 6. This CDR3 contains 14 residues. In germline, CDR1 is SGHRS, CDR2 YFSETQ.

This chain connects TRBV18 to TRBJ2-7; possibly TRBD2 for D (6 bases). CDR3 length equals 15 residues. Germline V gene data show CDR1 as KGHSH and CDR2 as LQKENI. The germline V and J ends were trimmed by 2 bases and 0 bases, with 11 bases remaining between them. The CDR3 DNA reads as TGTGCCAGCTCACCAGGGCTAGCGAGCTCCTACGAGCAGTACTTC. Its protein product is CASSPGLASSYEQYF. The full variable domain, completed using reference TRBV18 and TRBJ2-7, is NAGVMQNPRHLVRRRGQEARLRCSPMKGHSHVYWYRQLPEEGLKFMVYLQKENIIDESGMPKERFSAEFPKEGPSILRIQQVVRGDSAAYFCASSPGLASSYEQYFGPGTRLTVT.

This clone was detected once. This rearrangement joins TRBV7-2 to TRBJ1-2; 9 bases match TRBD1. J lost 8 bases, V lost 4 bases, and 14 bases had no gene match. The CDR3 extends over 16 amino acids. The V gene's germline CDR1 is SGHTA and CDR2 FQGNSA. The CDR3 coding sequence is TGTGCCAGCAGCTCCCGGGGACAGGGTTCCTCCAAAGGCTACACCTTC. The encoded protein is CASSSRGQGSSKGYTF.

The J gene is TRBJ2-1, the V gene TRBV11-2, with 7 nucleotides matching TRBD2. Per the germline V gene, CDR1 is SGHAT and CDR2 is FQNNGV. V trimming: 4 bases; J trimming: 3 bases; junction bases outside the gene matches: 6. This CDR3 spans 15 amino acids. The CDR3 DNA reads TGTGCCAGCAGCTCCCAACTAGCGAACTACAATGAGCAGTTCTTC. Translating it yields CASSSQLANYNEQFF.

The chain is built from TRBV5-1 and TRBJ1-2; 7 bases map to TRBD1. CDR1 is SGHRS and CDR2 is YFSETQ in the germline V gene. With 7 bases clipped from V and 0 bases from J, the junction kept 6 bases outside the gene matches. CDR3 length: 14 amino acids. The CDR3 nucleotides read TGCGCCAGCCACGAGGGACAGCCTAACTATGGCTACACCTTC. It codes for CASHEGQPNYGYTF.

This rearrangement joins TRBV2 to TRBJ1-4; a possible D gene is TRBD1 (6 bases). The germline V and J ends were trimmed by 8 bases and 0 bases, with 16 bases remaining between them. Germline CDR1 SNHLY, CDR2 FYNNEI. The CDR3 loop spans 16 amino acids. The CDR3 region is CASGPRTVATNEKLFF. For the CDR3, the DNA is TGTGCCAGCGGCCCCAGGACAGTTGCAACTAATGAAAAACTGTTTTTT.

The V gene is TRBV6-1, the J gene TRBJ2-5; TRBD2 matches at 11 bases. J was trimmed by 2 bases and V by 3 bases; bases with no gene match: 11. CDR1 and CDR2 from the germline V gene are MNHNS and SASEGT. CDR3 length: 18 amino acids. The CDR3 DNA sequence: TGTGCCAGCAGTGAGCCCCGGTTTCTAGCGGGAGGACAAGAGACCCAGTACTTC. It yields the protein CASSEPRFLAGGQETQYF.

The rearrangement links TRBV5-1 to TRBJ2-7; tentative D call: TRBD2 (5 bases). CDR3 length: 14 residues. Per germline, CDR1 SGHRS and CDR2 YFSETQ. Trimming shortened V by 5 bases and J by 2 bases, and 14 bases separated the two germline ends. In DNA form, the CDR3 reads TGCGCCAGCAGTATTCCGGGGTTAACCTACGAGCAGTACTTC. Its translation: CASSIPGLTYEQYF. The full variable domain, rest sourced from reference TRBV5-1 and TRBJ2-7, is KAGVTQTPRYLIKTRGQQVTLSCSPISGHRSVSWYQQTPGQGLQFLFEYFSETQRNKGNFPGRFSGRQFSNSRSEMNVSTLELGDSALYLCASSIPGLTYEQYFGPGTRLTVT.

This clone was recorded only once. V gene TRBV6-6 combines with J gene TRBJ1-2, with 8 bases that match TRBD1. The V gene end was trimmed by 2 bases and the J gene end by 2 bases; junction bases not matched to a gene: 1. CDR1 is MNHNY and CDR2 is SVGAGI in the germline V gene (reference sequence). The CDR3 consists of 14 residues. CDR3 sequence (DNA): TGTGCCAGCAGTTACAACAGGGGGAACTATGGCTACACCTTC. Its translation: CASSYNRGNYGYTF.

The gene calls are TRBV28 and TRBJ1-1, with 7 nucleotides matching TRBD1. The ends lost 5 bases at V and 10 bases at J; junction bases unmatched: 7. This CDR3 is 12 amino acids long. Germline CDR1 reads MDHEN; CDR2 reads SYDVKM. The chain's CDR3 is CASSIRQGRAFF. In nucleotides, the CDR3 is TGTGCCAGCAGTATTAGACAGGGTAGAGCTTTCTTT.

The V call is TRBV29-1, the J call TRBJ2-7, with D unresolved. Trimming removed 5 bases from V and 3 bases from J, with 20 bases in between. CDR1 SQVTM and CDR2 ANQGSEA come from the germline V gene. The CDR3 consists of 15 residues. CDR3 loop: CSVTLGKGPGYEQYF. The CDR3 DNA reads TGCAGCGTTACTCTAGGGAAAGGGCCGGGCTACGAGCAGTACTTC.

The table lists this clone with a count of one. The chain combines TRBV28 with TRBJ2-2; D is perhaps TRBD1 or TRBD2 (7 bases each). The CDR3 runs to 15 residues. V lost 7 bases to trimming and J lost 6 bases, with 18 bases between them. The germline gives CDR1 MDHEN, CDR2 SYDVKM. The CDR3 DNA follows: TGTGCCAGCACTCCAGGGGGGGCGAGGGCCGGGGAGCTGTTTTTT. Its protein product is CASTPGGARAGELFF.

This rearrangement joins TRBV5-4 to TRBJ2-3; TRBD1 aligns across 10 bases. V shed 4 bases, J shed 2 bases, and the junction held 4 bases outside the gene matches. Germline CDR1 SGHNT, CDR2 YYREEE (reference sequence). This CDR3 comprises 15 residues. CDR3 region: CASSQGQGFTDTQYF. DNA of the CDR3: TGTGCCAGCAGCCAGGGACAGGGGTTCACAGATACGCAGTATTTT.

V gene TRBV28 combines with J gene TRBJ1-4, with D tentatively TRBD1 (5 bases). The CDR3 spans 14 residues. V lost 2 bases and J 8 bases, leaving 12 bases between the germline ends. Germline CDR1 is MDHEN and CDR2 is SYDVKM. The CDR3 reads CASSLQGLGEKLFF. CDR3 coding DNA: TGTGCCAGCAGTTTACAGGGATTAGGGGAAAAACTGTTTTTT.

The rearrangement joins TRBV2 to TRBJ2-5; the D gene is possibly TRBD2 (6 bases). The J call may be wrong; the DNA end is better matched by TRBJ2-7. The V gene's germline CDR1 is SNHLY and CDR2 FYNNEI. CDR3 length equals 12 residues. The CDR3 here is CASSGTGREQYF. The CDR3 bases are TGTGCCAGCAGCGGGACTGGTCGCGAGCAGTACTTC.

As to this clone: Other DNA sequences from this sample encode an identical CDR3 as well. The genes are TRBV10-3 and TRBJ1-5; 10 bases agree with TRBD1. The CDR3 is made up of 13 amino acids. With V trimmed by 4 bases and J by 7 bases, 1 base remained unmatched. CDR1 and CDR2 from the germline V gene are ENHRY and SYGVKD. CDR3: CAISGGQGQPQHF. The CDR3 coding sequence is TGTGCCATCAGTGGGGGACAGGGGCAGCCCCAGCATTTT.